What follows describes a single T cell receptor (beta chain). Its specificity is unknown. This sample was included in a study of cytomegalovirus exposure and HLA in healthy donors. Points from the study as a whole: A later analysis reported that several of the most significant clusters appeared to be linked to common viral pathogens, among them Epstein-Barr virus.

The germline gives CDR1 SGHNT, CDR2 YYREEE (reference sequence). There are 14 residues in the CDR3. With 3 bases removed from V and 6 bases from J, the gap between germline ends came to 13 bases. Primers included in the PCR were 60 Vbeta and 13 Jbeta primers. TCRdb keeps only in-frame clones here, not all; method: immunoSEQ multiplex PCR. The sample gives approximately 140,000 clones, roughly 81% of which show up once; around 1.7% is in the top ten. The chain combines TRBV5-4 with TRBJ2-1, with D possibly matching TRBD2 (6 bases). Specimen: PBMCs. The TCR comes from a female donor in good health and CMV-seronegative. The CDR3 DNA sequence: TGTGCCAGCAGCTGGGAGGTACGCGCCAATGAGCAGTTCTTC. Residues: CASSWEVRANEQFF.